The sequence of this T cell receptor beta chain was determined in a study of cytomegalovirus exposure and HLA in healthy donors. Study results and caveats: For most TCR beta V segments, an earlier analysis put the productive rate at about 90% or about 30% of the time. Later, an analysis found that common viral pathogens appeared to be linked with several of the most significant clusters.

The CDR3 consists of 15 residues. Trimming took 3 bases from V and 6 from J; bases not matched to a gene: 6. Germline loops: CDR1 SGHNT, CDR2 YENEEA. Notes on this clone: Its specificity is not known.

It was with 60 Vbeta and 13 Jbeta primers that the PCR ran. Method: immunoSEQ multiplex PCR; TCRdb's copy keeps in-frame clones and lacks some. Seen here are 60,000 to 75,000 clones, around three quarters observed once, and the top ten hold 7.8%. The specimen was PBMCs. This TCR derives from a man between 18 and 29 years old in good health and CMV-seropositive. The J gene is TRBJ2-2, the V gene TRBV11-3, with 8 bases matching TRBD1. The CDR3 nucleotides are TGTGCCAGCAGCTTCGGGCAGGGGGCGCCCGGGGAGCTGTTTTTT. As protein: CASSFGQGAPGELFF.